The subject of this entry is one T cell receptor beta chain. Original data processing: Reference gene primer amplification yielded estimated nucleated cell counts. Clones were read by immunoSEQ multiplex PCR, and TCRdb kept only the in-frame ones, dropping some. V and J calls and clone size are copied from that table; D and trimming were computed from the DNA. The table includes 100,000 to 150,000 clones, over 70% detected once. This sample was taken from a study of blood T cell repertoires in COVID-19. For the study at large: Samples came from the United States, Italy and Spain, spanning acute and convalescent COVID-19. From T cells, B-cell-depleted T cells, or PBMCs came the material, which was cDNA or gDNA.

Trimming removed 4 bases at V and 6 bases at J, with 7 bases between. Germline V gene sequence: CDR1 DFQATT, CDR2 SNEGSKA (reference sequence). CDR3 length: 11 amino acids. The sample was peripheral blood. The chain joins TRBV20-1 to TRBJ1-3; D is possibly TRBD1 (5 bases). The sequence was collected from a woman in her 70s with acute or convalescent COVID-19. This chain's CDR3 is CSAKGLNTIYF. In DNA, the CDR3 is TGCAGTGCTAAGGGACTAAACACCATATATTTT.